This T cell receptor beta chain was documented in a study of sequential checkpoint blockade in melanoma. Study details: First-line arms were nivolumab then ipilimumab, or the reverse, randomized 1:1.

Treatment here: randomized to nivolumab then ipilimumab (arm A) or the reverse (arm B). Germline V gene data show CDR1 as MNHEY and CDR2 as SMNVEV (reference sequence). CDR3 size: 15 residues. V lost 5 bases, J lost 0 bases, and 11 bases lay in between. Some clones are missing from TCRdb's copy, which holds only in-frame ones; the method was immunoSEQ multiplex PCR. The sample holds around 11,000 clones, roughly three fifths seen once. The origin of this receptor is a human donor with melanoma. Specimen: CD8+ T cells sorted from blood (inferred from file names), collected from a patient given nivolumab and ipilimumab in sequence. The chain employs TRBV27 and TRBJ1-3, with unresolved D. This CDR3 reads CASSITGSSGNTIYF. CDR3 nucleotide sequence: TGTGCCAGCAGTATCACCGGGAGCTCTGGAAACACCATATATTTT.